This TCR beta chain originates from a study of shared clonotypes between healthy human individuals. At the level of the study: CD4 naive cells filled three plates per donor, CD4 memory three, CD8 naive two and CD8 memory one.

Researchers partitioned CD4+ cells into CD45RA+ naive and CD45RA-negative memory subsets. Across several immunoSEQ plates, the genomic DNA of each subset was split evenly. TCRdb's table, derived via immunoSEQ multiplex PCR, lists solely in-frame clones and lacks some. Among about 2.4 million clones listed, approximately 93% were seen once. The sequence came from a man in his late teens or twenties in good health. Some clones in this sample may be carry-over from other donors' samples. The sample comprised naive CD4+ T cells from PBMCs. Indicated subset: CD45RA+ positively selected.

For the CDR3, the DNA is TGTGCCAGCAGTTTAAAGGACAGGGTTAGTTACGAGCAGTACTTC. Translation: CASSLKDRVSYEQYF. V usage is TRBV27 and J usage is TRBJ2-7, with TRBD1 matching 8 bases. V gave up 2 bases and J gave up 4 bases; unmatched junction bases: 7. The germline CDR1 and CDR2 sequences are MNHEY and SMNVEV (reference sequence). The CDR3 sequence is 15 residues long.